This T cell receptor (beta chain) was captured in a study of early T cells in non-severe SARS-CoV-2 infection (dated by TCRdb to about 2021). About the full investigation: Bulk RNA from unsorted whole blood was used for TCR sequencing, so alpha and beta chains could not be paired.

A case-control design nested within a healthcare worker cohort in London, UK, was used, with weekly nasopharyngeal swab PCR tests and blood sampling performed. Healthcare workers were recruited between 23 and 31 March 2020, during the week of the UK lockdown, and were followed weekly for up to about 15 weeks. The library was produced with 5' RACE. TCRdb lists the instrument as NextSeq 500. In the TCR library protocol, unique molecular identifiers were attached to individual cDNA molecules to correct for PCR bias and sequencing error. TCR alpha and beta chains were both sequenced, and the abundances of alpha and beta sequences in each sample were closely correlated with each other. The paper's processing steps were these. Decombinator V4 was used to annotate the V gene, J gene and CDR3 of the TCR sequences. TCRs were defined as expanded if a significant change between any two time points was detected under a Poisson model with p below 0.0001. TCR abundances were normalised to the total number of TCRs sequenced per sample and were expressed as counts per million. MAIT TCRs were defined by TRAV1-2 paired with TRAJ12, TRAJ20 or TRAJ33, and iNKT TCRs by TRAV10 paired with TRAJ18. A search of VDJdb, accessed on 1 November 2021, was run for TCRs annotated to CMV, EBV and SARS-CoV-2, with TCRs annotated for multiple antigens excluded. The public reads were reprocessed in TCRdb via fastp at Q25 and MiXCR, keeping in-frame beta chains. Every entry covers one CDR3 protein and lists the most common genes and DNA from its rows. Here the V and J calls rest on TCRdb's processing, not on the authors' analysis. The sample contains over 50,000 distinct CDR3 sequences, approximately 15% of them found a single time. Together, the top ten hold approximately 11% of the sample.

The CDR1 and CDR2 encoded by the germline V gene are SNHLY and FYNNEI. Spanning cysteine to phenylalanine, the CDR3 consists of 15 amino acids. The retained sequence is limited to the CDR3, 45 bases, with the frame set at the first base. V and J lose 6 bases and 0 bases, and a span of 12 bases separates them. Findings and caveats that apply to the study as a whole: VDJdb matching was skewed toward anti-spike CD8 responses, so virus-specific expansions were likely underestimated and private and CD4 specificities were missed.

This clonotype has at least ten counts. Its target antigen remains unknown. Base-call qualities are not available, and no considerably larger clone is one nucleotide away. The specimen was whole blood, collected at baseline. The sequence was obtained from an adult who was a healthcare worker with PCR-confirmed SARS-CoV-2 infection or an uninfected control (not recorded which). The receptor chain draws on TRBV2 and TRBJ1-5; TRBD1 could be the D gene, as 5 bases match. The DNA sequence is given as TGTGCCAGCAGCTACTCCAGGGATAGCAATCAGCCCCAGCATTTT. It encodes CASSYSRDSNQPQHF. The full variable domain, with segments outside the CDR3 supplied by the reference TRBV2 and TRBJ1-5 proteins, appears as EPEVTQTPSHQVTQMGQEVILRCVPISNHLYFYWYRQILGQKVEFLVSFYNNEISEKSEIFDDQFSVERPDGSNFTLKIRSTKLEDSAMYFCASSYSRDSNQPQHFGDGTRLSIL.